A single sample gave rise to the 18 T cell receptor beta chains below, sequenced in a study of cytomegalovirus exposure and HLA in healthy donors. The PCR ran on 60 Vbeta and 13 Jbeta primers. The table came from immunoSEQ multiplex PCR; TCRdb's copy has only in-frame clones and leaves some out. The sample carries 110,000 or so clones, around 81% recorded once. The material sequenced was PBMCs. The receptors were gathered from a woman aged 25 to 39 in good health and CMV-seronegative.

A few counts support this clone. This chain uses TRBV7-2 with TRBJ2-1; 8 nucleotides line up with TRBD2. The CDR3 is 17 residues long. The ends lost 1 base at V and 3 bases at J; junction bases unmatched: 8. The V gene's germline CDR1 is SGHTA and CDR2 FQGNSA. The CDR3 bases are TGTGCCAGCAGCTTAGTAGGGACTAGTTCGGGCTACAATGAGCAGTTCTTC. This sequence encodes CASSLVGTSSGYNEQFF.

Concerning this clone itself: A junction end diverges from the germline sequence, so it may reflect a read error. V is TRBV5-1 and J is TRBJ2-7; 8 nucleotides agree with TRBD1. In germline, CDR1 is SGHRS, CDR2 YFSETQ. The length of the CDR3 is 14 residues. The CDR3 reads CASSSSGTGVHWEF. In DNA, the CDR3 is TGCGCCAGCAGCTCCTCCGGGACAGGTGTTCATTGGGAGTTC.

The V and J genes are TRBV6-5 and TRBJ2-2, with D possibly being TRBD1 (6 bases). CDR1 and CDR2 from the germline V gene are MNHEY and SVGAGI. The CDR3 runs to 15 residues. V shed 2 bases and J shed 0 bases, with 7 bases lying between them. The CDR3, as DNA: TGTGCCAGCAGTTACGACAGGCCGAACACCGGGGAGCTGTTTTTT. It specifies CASSYDRPNTGELFF.

This clone came up once. V and J are TRBV28 and TRBJ1-2; a weak D match, TRBD1 (6 bases). CDR1 is MDHEN and CDR2 is SYDVKM in the germline V gene. V lost 4 bases and J lost 8, with 11 bases in between. CDR3 length: 12 amino acids. The CDR3 sequence is CASSSGVGGYTF. DNA for the CDR3: TGTGCCAGCAGTTCAGGGGTCGGGGGCTACACCTTC.

This rearrangement joins TRBV5-1 to TRBJ1-4; the match to TRBD1 covers 8 bases. CDR1 and CDR2 (germline): SGHRS, YFSETQ. The CDR3 is 14 amino acids. Trimming took 5 bases from V and 7 from J; bases not matched to a gene: 7. CDR3 in DNA: TGCGCCAGCAGATCGGGACAGGATCCTGAAAAACTGTTTTTT. It encodes CASRSGQDPEKLFF.

The CDR3 region has the DNA TGTGCCAGCAGAGGGGACAGTAATGAAAAACTGTTTTTT. Residues: CASRGDSNEKLFF. The chain employs TRBV13 and TRBJ1-4, with TRBD1 matching over 7 bases. Per the germline V gene, CDR1 is PRHDT and CDR2 is FYEKMQ (reference sequence). The junction had 2 bases not matched to a gene; V was cut back by 6 bases and J by 4 bases. This CDR3 contains 13 residues.

This clone was seen only a few times. The chain has TRBV11-3 and TRBJ2-5; the D gene is possibly TRBD1 (6 bases). V lost 0 bases and J lost 11, with 13 bases in between. Germline CDR1 is SGHNT and CDR2 is YENEEA. CDR3 length equals 13 residues. CDR3 in DNA: TGTGCCAGCAGCTTAGAAGAGGGGGTAGCGCAGTACTTC. Encoded protein: CASSLEEGVAQYF.

This sequence joins TRBV19 and TRBJ2-5; 7 bases are shared with TRBD2. Germline CDR1 reads LNHDA; CDR2 reads SQIVND (reference sequence). J was trimmed by 5 bases and V by 4 bases; bases with no gene match: 7. This CDR3 contains 14 residues. Here the CDR3 reads CASSSGSLGETQYF. In nucleotides, the CDR3 is TGTGCCAGTAGTAGCGGGAGCCTAGGGGAGACCCAGTACTTC. The full variable domain, in which reference TRBV19 and TRBJ2-5 provide the parts outside the CDR3, is DGGITQSPKYLFRKEGQNVTLSCEQNLNHDAMYWYRQDPGQGLRLIYYSQIVNDFQKGDIAEGYSVSREKKESFPLTVTSAQKNPTAFYLCASSSGSLGETQYFGPGTRLLVL.

The V gene is TRBV9, the J gene TRBJ2-5, with 11 bases matching TRBD2. This CDR3 is 17 amino acids long. From germline, CDR1 is SGDLS and CDR2 YYNGEE. The junction had 12 bases not matched to a gene; V was cut back by 3 bases and J by 5 bases. Here the CDR3 DNA reads TGTGCCAGCAGCGAGACCGGGACTAGCGGTTTGGGGGAGACCCAGTACTTC. Its translation is CASSETGTSGLGETQYF.

The CDR3 is CASSPGQGARAGANVLTF. The DNA for the CDR3 is TGTGCCAGCAGCCCCGGACAGGGGGCTAGAGCTGGGGCCAACGTCCTGACTTTC. The chain combines TRBV11-3 with TRBJ2-6; 11 bases match TRBD1. J was trimmed by 2 bases and V by 5 bases; bases with no gene match: 8. Germline CDR1 and CDR2: SGHNT and YENEEA. The CDR3 contains 18 residues.

V gene TRBV7-8 combines with J gene TRBJ2-1; D call uncertain. This CDR3 comprises 14 residues. Deletions cut 4 bases from V and 6 bases from J, with 13 bases between. Germline CDR1 reads SGHVS; CDR2 reads FQNEAQ. The CDR3 region is CASSSLFTSNEQFF. The CDR3 region has the DNA TGTGCCAGCAGCTCACTCTTCACCTCCAATGAGCAGTTCTTC.

A few counts support this clone. The rearrangement joins TRBV7-9 to TRBJ1-6, with D perhaps TRBD1 (5 bases). Trimming removed 5 bases from V and 7 bases from J, with 18 bases in between. The CDR3 is 16 residues long. The germline V gene encodes CDR1 SEHNR and CDR2 FQNEAQ (reference sequence). The CDR3 coding sequence is TGTGCCAGCAGCCCCGACAGTCCTCTGGGGAATTCACCCCTCCACTTT. Translation: CASSPDSPLGNSPLHF.

The chain recombines TRBV5-4 with TRBJ2-7; TRBD2 matches at 14 bases. The trim removed 4 bases at V and 2 bases at J, leaving 2 bases unmatched. CDR3 size: 15 residues. Per germline, CDR1 SGHNT and CDR2 YYREEE (reference sequence). CDR3 amino acids: CASSLGLAGAYEQYF. CDR3 DNA: TGTGCCAGCAGCCTGGGACTAGCGGGAGCCTACGAGCAGTACTTC. The full variable domain, its missing parts supplied by reference TRBV5-4 and TRBJ2-7, is ETGVTQSPTHLIKTRGQQVTLRCSSQSGHNTVSWYQQALGQGPQFIFQYYREEENGRGNFPPRFSGLQFPNYSSELNVNALELDDSALYLCASSLGLAGAYEQYFGPGTRLTVT.

V and J are TRBV29-1 and TRBJ1-1, with 7 bases aligning to TRBD1. CDR1 is SQVTM, CDR2 ANQGSEA, per germline. The junction had 5 bases not matched to a gene; V was cut back by 6 bases and J by 1 base. This CDR3 comprises 13 residues. The CDR3 DNA is TGCAGCGTATCCGGGACAGCGAACACTGAAGCTTTCTTT. Protein product: CSVSGTANTEAFF.

This chain connects TRBV10-1 to TRBJ2-7; 9 nucleotides match TRBD1. The CDR3 spans 14 residues. The germline gives CDR1 WNHNN, CDR2 SYGVQD (reference sequence). V lost 4 bases and J lost 5; bases outside the gene matches: 6. CDR3 residues: CASSGPGQGNEQYF. As DNA, the CDR3 is TGCGCCAGCAGTGGCCCGGGACAGGGCAACGAGCAGTACTTC.

The chain combines TRBV9 with TRBJ1-4; no reliable D call. Per the germline V gene, CDR1 is SGDLS and CDR2 is YYNGEE. V lost 0 bases, J lost 2 bases, and 5 bases lay in between. The CDR3 sequence is 14 residues long. CDR3 protein: CASSVGGTNEKLFF. As DNA, the CDR3 is TGTGCCAGCAGCGTAGGCGGGACTAATGAAAAACTGTTTTTT.

The chain couples TRBV18 to TRBJ2-5, with TRBD2 matching over 8 bases. The CDR3 runs to 15 residues. Per the germline V gene, CDR1 is KGHSH and CDR2 is LQKENI. V was clipped by 2 bases and J by 7 bases; unmatched bases: 9. The CDR3, as DNA: TGTGCCAGCTCACCAAATAGCGGGACTGGGGGGACCCAGTACTTC. This sequence encodes CASSPNSGTGGTQYF.

The chain uses TRBV7-9 and TRBJ2-1; the match to TRBD2 covers 8 bases. Germline CDR1 and CDR2: SEHNR and FQNEAQ (reference sequence). V lost 5 bases, J lost 5 bases, and 17 bases stayed unmatched. This CDR3 region has 18 residues. The CDR3 protein is CASSPPPIGAGDHNEQFF. The CDR3 bases are TGTGCCAGCAGCCCGCCCCCTATAGGAGCGGGAGATCACAATGAGCAGTTCTTC.